The present T cell receptor beta chain was sequenced within a study of blood T cells in healthy people across ages. Study-wide points: Across the age range, TCR beta diversity per million T cells fell in a roughly linear way.

The sample holds a few counts of this clonotype. Its antigen is not identified. The ends were cut back, 2 bases at V and 7 bases at J, with 6 bases in the middle. The CDR3 totals 12 residues. CDR1 and CDR2 from the germline V gene are SGHAT and FQNNGV. Sample-barcoded 5' priming and a J-beta primer mix drove a second PCR of roughly 7 to 11 cycles. MiXCR was run by TCRdb on the 5' RACE reads, yielding one entry per CDR3 protein. The top ten hold more than 8.5% of the sample, which has roughly 700,000 distinct CDR3 sequences, roughly 25% seen once. In addition, the sample was reused for a study of T cells of mothers and their children. This second report adds: Versus unrelated pairs, overlap was slightly higher in related mother-child pairs, without reaching significance.

The sample consisted of blood. The receptor's source is a boy younger than 18 in good health. This sequence joins TRBV11-2 and TRBJ1-5, with no clear D. The CDR3 region has the DNA TGTGCCAGCAGCTTATTGGGACAGCCCCAGCATTTT. Translating it yields CASSLLGQPQHF.